This TCR beta chain was profiled in a study of blood T cell repertoires in COVID-19 (dated by TCRdb to about 2020). Study-level background: Collaborator samples came from the United States, Italy and Spain and covered acute and convalescent phases of COVID-19. The prospective study material was composed of cDNA or gDNA derived from T cells, B-cell-depleted T cells, or PBMCs. Subjects who had been exposed to COVID-19, were actively infected with it, or had recovered from it provided the deeply sampled blood TCRbeta repertoires that made up the dataset. The repertoires were made available in a free public database intended to serve as a resource for research on the immune response to SARS-CoV-2. The samples were drawn from two sources: the first 160 participants of the ongoing ImmuneRACE study, and fewer than 1,500 subjects contributed by 6 global collaborators. Sample metadata almost always included a de-identified subject ID, COVID-19 status, age in years and sex. Where available, HLA class I and class II types were taken from metadata supplied by the sample provider and were not determined by assay-based typing.

Study-wide findings and limitations: How much clinical and demographic metadata was included differed by source and by participant, and the metadata was provided uncurated.

Reading from cysteine to phenylalanine, the CDR3 counts 15 amino acids. The DNA shown is the 45-base CDR3, in frame from base 1. CDR1 and CDR2, per the germline V gene (reference sequence), are GTSNPN and SVGIG. V was cut back by 1 base and J by 4 bases, leaving a gap of 13 bases between them. TCRbeta CDR3 regions were amplified from genomic DNA by means of the immunoSEQ Assay, a bias-controlled multiplex PCR. The paper's data handling went like this. The number of nucleated cells in each sample was estimated from the amplification of reference gene primers within the assay. To quantify the absolute abundance of each unique TCRbeta CDR3 rearrangement, sequence reads were collapsed and filtered. Productive Simpson clonality was computed per sample as the square root of Simpson's diversity index over productive rearrangements. Here the immuneACCESS table is served through TCRdb, limited to in-frame sequences with V and J called. Missing clones are a known gap in these copies; in checked studies unresolved V genes cover under half, and the rest lacks a known reason. V, J and clone size derive from that table, while D and trimming were established from the DNA sequence. The table for this sample lists roughly 290,000 clones; more than 75% of them were counted only once. The leading ten clones occupy approximately 7.8% of the sample.

A single count supports this clone. Which antigen it targets is not known. Base qualities were left out, and no much larger clone turns up one base away. A second Seattle source provided samples from volunteer blood donors who had recovered from COVID-19. Each collaborating institution followed its own protocols to collect whole blood in K2EDTA tubes. For TCRbeta analysis, collaborators shipped samples as frozen whole blood, isolated PBMCs, or DNA extracted from either of those sample types. The source of this sequence is a woman in her 50s who had recovered from COVID-19. The V gene is TRBV30 and the J gene is TRBJ1-4, with the D gene not confidently named. Sequencing was performed on peripheral blood. The bases read TGTGCCTGGAGTGCCCGAGGCATTCGTAATGAAAAACTGTTTTTT. It encodes CAWSARGIRNEKLFF.